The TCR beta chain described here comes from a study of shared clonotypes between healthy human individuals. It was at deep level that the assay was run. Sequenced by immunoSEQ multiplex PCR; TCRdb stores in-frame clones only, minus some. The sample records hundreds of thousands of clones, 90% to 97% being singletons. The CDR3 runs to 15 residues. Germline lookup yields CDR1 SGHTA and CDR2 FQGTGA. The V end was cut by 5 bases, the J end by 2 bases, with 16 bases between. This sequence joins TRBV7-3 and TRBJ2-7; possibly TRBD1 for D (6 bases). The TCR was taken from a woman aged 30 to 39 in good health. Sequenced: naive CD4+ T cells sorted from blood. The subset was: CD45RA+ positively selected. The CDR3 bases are TGTGCCAGCAGCCCTCAATACGGGACACCCTACGAGCAGTACTTC. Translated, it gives CASSPQYGTPYEQYF. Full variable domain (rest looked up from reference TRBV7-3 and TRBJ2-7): GAGVSQTPSNKVTEKGKYVELRCDPISGHTALYWYRQSLGQGPEFLIYFQGTGAADDSGLPNDRFFAVRPEGSVSTLKIQRTERGDSAVYLCASSPQYGTPYEQYFGPGTRLTVT.